Listed here are 2 T cell receptor beta chains from one sample, sequenced in a study of T cell responses to AZD1222 COVID-19 vaccine. Assay used: immunoSEQ multiplex PCR; TCRdb lists only in-frame clones, some missing. The data contain about 140,000 clones, approximately 92% of them seen just once; the ten biggest clones take up about 5.5%. This specimen consisted of peripheral blood, obtained on day 0 of AZD1222 vaccination. Receptor source: an adult in good health.

The chain links TRBV3-1 (or the pseudogene TRBV3-2) to TRBJ2-1; weak D call: TRBD2 (5 bases). V was shortened by 0 bases and J by 10 bases, with 13 bases between the two germline ends. Germline lookup yields CDR1 LGHDT and CDR2 YNNKEL (reference sequence). CDR3 size: 14 residues. The DNA of the CDR3 is TGTGCCAGCAGCCAAGAAACACGACTATGGGAGCAGTTCTTC. Amino acids: CASSQETRLWEQFF.

The J gene is TRBJ2-2, the V gene TRBV4-2; D unresolved. Per the germline V gene, CDR1 is LGHNA and CDR2 is YNFKEQ. The CDR3 loop spans 14 amino acids. V dropped 0 bases and J dropped 2 bases, with 4 bases sitting between them. The CDR3 region has the DNA TGTGCCAGCAGCCAAGATCCAAACACCGGGGAGCTGTTTTTT. Its translation: CASSQDPNTGELFF.